A selection of T cell receptor beta chains follows, all from one sample in a study of CD8 T cells in ankylosing spondylitis. MiXCR, applied by TCRdb to the 5' RACE reads, yields one record per CDR3 protein. The sample has under 450,000 distinct CDR3 sequences, 20% to 25% seen once. Material: blood, either unsorted or a sorted T cell fraction (not recorded which). Receptor source: a male donor with ankylosing spondylitis or in good health (not recorded which). Both conserved end residues are part of each CDR3.

TRBV19 CASSTGQGGYEKLFF
TRBV19 CASSMGQGIVYEQYF
TRBV7-6 CASSELAYEQYF
TRBV7-6 CASRSSMGEAVFTEAFF
TRBV5-1 CASRLAGVNNEQFF
TRBV5-1 CASSLWGAGNTEAFF
TRBV12-3/TRBV12-4 CASSKRWGVSYNEQFF
TRBV14 CASSQPQLDIYNEQFF
TRBV3-1 CASSDEIRDPKETQYF
TRBV9 CASSTKLAGEDTQYF
TRBV20-1 CSAREFRMESQETQYF
TRBV12-3/TRBV12-4 CASSLSPTAYNEQFF
TRBV20-1 CSAKLFRSYNEQFF
TRBV10-3 CAINRLSGSSTDTQYF
TRBV20-1 CSARDNEGLITDTQYF
TRBV4-1 CASSYALAAETQYF
TRBV29-1 CSVETEYNEQFF
TRBV12-3/TRBV12-4 CASSSHQGNTGANVLTF
TRBV7-9 CASSLTGDNEQFF
TRBV20-1 CAGRGGPDTQYF
TRBV12-3/TRBV12-4 CASSTSGTGAYEQYF
TRBV11-2 CASSLDERGYNEQFF
TRBV12-3/TRBV12-4 CASSLIGAPKNIQYF
TRBV27 CASRRRGLRDTQYF
TRBV29-1 CSVFGTGTGELFF
TRBV20-1 CSARLAGVNEQFF
TRBV12-3/TRBV12-4 CASSHGGGTEAFF
TRBV12-3/TRBV12-4 CASSWDSQETQYF
TRBV20-1 CSARTGIGSSYNEQFF
TRBV12-3/TRBV12-4 CASSPLGQGGYNEQFF
TRBV11-2 CASSLGSGLSTDTQYF
TRBV6-1 CASSEWVGEQYF
TRBV6-1 CASNGQGTSYEQYF
TRBV10-3 CAISVGTGGYNEQFF
TRBV12-3/TRBV12-4 CASTLGQGLYYEQYF